The 20 T cell receptor beta chains presented below share a single source sample, sequenced in a study of lymphopenia after photon versus proton radiotherapy. Profiled with immunoSEQ multiplex PCR; TCRdb holds only in-frame clones, not every one. The data hold 4,900 or so clones, with about 91% observed a single time. Sequencing used peripheral blood, obtained from a patient treated with photon-based radiotherapy. All receptors come from a man older than 75 with cholangiocarcinoma.

This chain connects TRBV5-6 to TRBJ1-2; TRBD1 aligns across 9 bases. V dropped 0 bases and J dropped 4; count of bases not matched to a gene: 10. This CDR3 comprises 17 residues. Germline CDR1 and CDR2: SGHDT and YYEEEE. CDR3 sequence reads: CASSLGGTGYSGYGYTF. CDR3 bases: TGTGCCAGCAGCTTGGGAGGGACAGGGTATTCGGGCTATGGCTACACCTTC.

The chain links TRBV7-2 to TRBJ1-1; D uncertain. The V and J ends lost 8 bases and 7 bases respectively, with 11 bases between them. The CDR3 spans 11 residues. The germline CDR1 and CDR2 sequences are SGHTA and FQGNSA. The DNA for the CDR3 is TGTGCCAGCCCTCGGCCGGGTGAAGCTTTCTTT. Its translation: CASPRPGEAFF.

The V call is TRBV5-5, the J call TRBJ1-5, with D hard to call. Germline V gene lookup returns CDR1 SGHKS and CDR2 YYEKEE (reference sequence). CDR3 length: 15 residues. The V gene lost 0 bases and the J gene lost 1 base, with 8 bases spanning the gap. The CDR3 nucleotides are TGTGCCAGCAGCTTGGGGGAGACGAGCAATCAGCCCCAGCATTTT. This codes for CASSLGETSNQPQHF.

In its sample, this clone was seen once. The V and J genes are TRBV4-1 and TRBJ1-1; 8 bases are shared with TRBD1. The V and J ends lost 1 base and 3 bases, in that order; junction bases with no gene match: 4. Germline V gives CDR1 MGHRA, CDR2 YSYEKL. This CDR3 spans 15 amino acids. The CDR3 coding sequence is TGCGCCAGCAGCCAAGCGGACAGGGACTACACTGAAGCTTTCTTT. This translates into CASSQADRDYTEAFF.

V usage is TRBV5-4 and J usage is TRBJ2-7, with D unresolved. The CDR3 covers 12 residues. Germline assignment: CDR1 SGHNT and CDR2 YYREEE (reference sequence). V was shortened by 4 bases and J by 4 bases, with 9 bases between the two germline ends. The CDR3 reads CASSQDRYEQYF. DNA for the CDR3: TGTGCCAGCAGCCAGGACCGGTACGAGCAGTACTTC.

J is TRBJ2-3 and V is TRBV5-1; D is uncertain. V lost 6 bases to trimming and J lost 0 bases, with 14 bases between them. The germline V gene encodes CDR1 SGHRS and CDR2 YFSETQ. The CDR3 is 15 amino acids. For the CDR3, the DNA is TGCGCCAGCACCGAAGGAGCCACTAGCACAGATACGCAGTATTTT. Its translation is CASTEGATSTDTQYF.

The V gene is TRBV30, the J gene TRBJ2-4; D remains ambiguous. V was clipped by 2 bases and J by 0 bases, with 8 bases between them. This CDR3 has 14 residues. Germline loops: CDR1 GTSNPN, CDR2 SVGIG (reference sequence). The CDR3 sequence: CAWSSTVAKNIQYF. Here the CDR3 DNA reads TGTGCCTGGAGTTCGACGGTAGCCAAAAACATTCAGTACTTC.

The CDR3 region is CSARLPQGYTF. CDR3 DNA: TGCAGTGCTAGACTGCCACAGGGCTACACCTTC. The chain links TRBV20-1 to TRBJ1-2; D uncertain. V lost 2 bases to trimming and J lost 8 bases, with 9 bases between them. Germline-derived CDR1 and CDR2 are DFQATT and SNEGSKA (reference sequence). CDR3 length: 11 amino acids.

The chain has TRBV11-1 and TRBJ2-1, with TRBD2 identical over 8 bases. V lost 3 bases, J lost 9 bases, and 10 bases stayed unmatched. The germline CDR1 and CDR2 sequences are SGHAT and FQDESV (reference sequence). There are 15 residues in the CDR3. The CDR3 coding sequence is TGTGCCAGCAGCTTCGGACTGGGAGCGGGGGCTGAGCAGTTCTTC. Translation gives CASSFGLGAGAEQFF. The full variable domain, in which reference TRBV11-1 and TRBJ2-1 provide the parts outside the CDR3, is EAEVAQSPRYKITEKSQAVAFWCDPISGHATLYWYRQILGQGPELLVQFQDESVVDDSQLPKDRFSAERLKGVDSTLKIQPAELGDSAMYLCASSFGLGAGAEQFFGPGTRLTVL.

This clone has a single count. This chain links TRBV6-6 with TRBJ1-2; 7 bases are a match to TRBD1. The CDR3 has 14 residues. The germline gives CDR1 MNHNY, CDR2 SVGAGI (reference sequence). V trimming: 7 bases; J trimming: 5 bases; junction bases outside the gene matches: 10. The CDR3 is CASNSQGEGYGYTF. The CDR3 nucleotides read TGTGCCAGCAATAGTCAGGGGGAGGGGTATGGCTACACCTTC.

The chain uses TRBV6-5 and TRBJ1-5; maybe TRBD1 (5 bases). The germline V gene encodes CDR1 MNHEY and CDR2 SVGAGI. Trimming shortened V by 6 bases and J by 4 bases, and 16 bases separated the two germline ends. The CDR3 is made up of 15 amino acids. The CDR3 DNA sequence: TGTGCCAGCAGCGCGGCGCAGGGCCTAAATCAGCCCCAGCATTTT. Amino acids: CASSAAQGLNQPQHF.

V is TRBV29-1 and J is TRBJ2-1; D possibly corresponds to TRBD2 (6 bases). CDR1 and CDR2 from the germline V gene are SQVTM and ANQGSEA. The germline V and J ends were trimmed by 7 bases and 1 base, with 8 bases remaining between them. The CDR3 spans 12 residues. The CDR3 reads CSARGSYNEQFF. CDR3 sequence (DNA): TGCAGCGCTCGGGGGTCCTACAATGAGCAGTTCTTC.

The chain joins TRBV7-2 to TRBJ1-1; D call uncertain. The V gene lost 2 bases and the J gene lost 11 bases, with 12 bases spanning the gap. This CDR3 contains 12 residues. Germline CDR1 is SGHTA and CDR2 is FQGNSA. The CDR3 here is CASSLYNTAAFF. CDR3 DNA: TGTGCCAGCAGCTTATATAACACGGCGGCTTTCTTT.

The genes are TRBV28 and TRBJ1-2; no reliable D call. This CDR3 has 12 amino acids. Germline CDR1 reads MDHEN; CDR2 reads SYDVKM. Trimming cost V 7 bases and J 8 bases, with 14 bases left between them. The CDR3 loop is CASIGLQRGYTF. In nucleotides, the CDR3 is TGTGCCAGCATTGGACTCCAGAGAGGCTACACCTTC.

The CDR3 sequence: CASSFVSSGGETQYF. CDR3 bases: TGTGCCAGCAGCTTCGTGTCTAGCGGGGGAGAGACCCAGTACTTC. The chain combines TRBV5-4 with TRBJ2-5; 10 nucleotides match TRBD2. Germline V lookup: CDR1 SGHNT, CDR2 YYREEE (reference sequence). V shed 2 bases, J shed 4 bases, and the junction held 5 bases outside the gene matches. The CDR3 is 15 residues long.

This clone was observed a handful of times. The CDR3 coding sequence is TGCGCCAGCAGCCGAGGGACAGCTGGAAACACCATATATTTT. This sequence encodes CASSRGTAGNTIYF. The rearrangement joins TRBV4-1 to TRBJ1-3, with 7 bases that match TRBD1. The CDR3 is 14 residues long. V was pared by 4 bases and J by 2 bases, with 2 bases of the junction left unmatched. Germline loops: CDR1 MGHRA, CDR2 YSYEKL.

The chain is built from TRBV2 and TRBJ1-5; 8 bases agree with TRBD1. The CDR3 is made up of 16 amino acids. Unmatched junction bases numbered 8, after V lost 7 bases and J lost 0 bases. Germline loops: CDR1 SNHLY, CDR2 FYNNEI. The CDR3 coding sequence is TGTGCCAGCAAACTAGACAGGGGCTATAGCAATCAGCCCCAGCATTTT. It specifies CASKLDRGYSNQPQHF.

The V and J genes are TRBV29-1 and TRBJ1-3, with 8 bases lining up with TRBD1. This CDR3 has 17 residues. Germline CDR1 reads SQVTM; CDR2 reads ANQGSEA. After removal of 7 bases from V and 0 bases from J, the junction contained 14 bases not matched to a gene. The CDR3 protein is CSAQGAMTSFSGNTIYF. In DNA form, the CDR3 reads TGCAGCGCCCAGGGGGCTATGACTTCTTTCTCTGGAAACACCATATATTTT.

This chain uses TRBV5-1 with TRBJ2-3, with 10 bases that match TRBD2. The CDR3 totals 16 residues. V lost 3 bases to trimming and J lost 0 bases; unmatched junction nucleotides: 4. The germline V gene has CDR1 SGHRS and CDR2 YFSETQ. The CDR3 here is CASSYLAGVSTDTQYF. CDR3 DNA: TGCGCCAGCAGCTACCTAGCGGGGGTAAGCACAGATACGCAGTATTTT.

This clone was observed a handful of times. The V call is TRBV18, the J call TRBJ1-1; TRBD1 might be the D (6 bases). The V gene's germline CDR1 is KGHSH and CDR2 LQKENI. The ends were cut back, 3 bases at V and 5 bases at J, with 13 bases in the middle. The length of the CDR3 is 14 residues. The CDR3 DNA reads as TGTGCCAGCTCACCCAGGGGAGAGGGGACTGAAGCTTTCTTT. This sequence encodes CASSPRGEGTEAFF.